One and the same sample provided the 28 T cell receptor beta chains below, sequenced in a study of T cells in Graves' hyperthyroidism and ophthalmopathy. TCR beta CDR3 regions were amplified from RNA. Carried out on the TCR CDR3, a first-round RT-PCR used the HTBI primer set. TCRdb fed the multiplex PCR reads into MiXCR, producing one record per CDR3 protein. The data show some 570,000 distinct CDR3 sequences, roughly 18% seen once. Sequenced input: blood. The receptors stem from a woman younger than 30 with Graves' ophthalmopathy.

The gene calls are TRBV11-3 and TRBJ2-1, with D unresolved. The CDR3 length is 12 residues. The ends were cut back, 4 bases at V and 7 bases at J, with 8 bases in the middle. The germline gives CDR1 SGHNT, CDR2 YENEEA. CDR3 sequence reads: CASSSRWNEQFF. The CDR3 DNA follows: TGTGCCAGCAGCTCCCGGTGGAATGAGCAGTTCTTC.

The chain uses TRBV4-1 and TRBJ2-1; TRBD2 is a possible D gene (5 bases). CDR3 length: 15 amino acids. The germline V and J ends were trimmed by 1 base and 7 bases, with 14 bases remaining between them. From germline, CDR1 is MGHRA and CDR2 YSYEKL. This CDR3 is CASSQAGSGQNEQFF. For the CDR3, the DNA is TGCGCCAGCAGCCAAGCGGGAAGCGGCCAAAATGAGCAGTTCTTC.

This clonotype was counted at least ten times. This chain connects TRBV30 to TRBJ1-2; D may be TRBD1 (6 bases). The CDR3 contains 12 residues. CDR1 and CDR2 from the germline V gene are GTSNPN and SVGIG (reference sequence). V lost 4 bases and J 3 bases, leaving 9 bases between the germline ends. The CDR3 DNA is TGTGCCTGGACCACAGGGTACTATGGCTACACCTTC. Residues: CAWTTGYYGYTF.

This clonotype was detected a few times. This rearrangement joins TRBV30 to TRBJ1-2, with no clear D. Germline V gives CDR1 GTSNPN, CDR2 SVGIG (reference sequence). V was clipped by 4 bases and J by 1 base, with 7 bases between them. There are 12 residues in the CDR3. The CDR3 spells CAWTNFNYGYTF. The CDR3 DNA reads as TGTGCCTGGACAAATTTTAACTATGGCTACACCTTC.

A single count supports this clonotype. A single base separates this from a much larger clone, so it may be a read error. The CDR3: CASTGREHYGYTF. The CDR3 region has the DNA TGTGCCAGCACTGGCCGCGAACACTATGGCTACACCTTC. The gene calls are TRBV2 and TRBJ1-2; D is ambiguous. This CDR3 region has 13 residues. Per the germline V gene, CDR1 is SNHLY and CDR2 is FYNNEI. V lost 7 bases, J lost 3 bases, and 12 bases lay in between.

This clonotype was found many times. The chain employs TRBV7-9 and TRBJ1-2, with D unresolved. The CDR3 loop spans 14 amino acids. V was shortened by 1 base and J by 0 bases, with 6 bases between the two germline ends. Germline V CDR1 and CDR2: SEHNR, FQNEAQ (reference sequence). The CDR3 sequence: CASSLEAANYGYTF. The CDR3 nucleotides read TGTGCCAGCAGCTTAGAGGCAGCTAACTATGGCTACACCTTC.

Remarks on this clonotype: A junction boundary mismatches the germline segment, possibly from a read error. This rearrangement joins TRBV18 to TRBJ1-1, with D unclear. CDR1 is KGHSH and CDR2 is LQKENI in the germline V gene. The CDR3 runs 15 residues. The CDR3 coding sequence is TGTGCCAGCTCACCACCGCCAGCCGCGGGCACTAAAGCTTTCTTT. Encoded protein: CASSPPPAAGTKAFF.

This clonotype was seen repeatedly, ten times or more. This chain joins TRBV12-3 or TRBV12-4 and TRBJ1-5; TRBD1 is a possible D gene (5 bases). V shed 7 bases and J shed 0 bases, with 16 bases lying between them. The CDR3 covers 16 residues. The chain's CDR3 is CASTLHGGFSNQPQHF. The CDR3 DNA reads as TGTGCCAGCACCCTTCACGGGGGGTTTAGCAATCAGCCCCAGCATTTT.

This clonotype showed up many times. V and J are TRBV12-3 or TRBV12-4 and TRBJ1-3, with D unresolved. The CDR3 runs to 12 residues. Trimming shortened V by 5 bases and J by 1 base, and 3 bases separated the two germline ends. The CDR3 region is CASSQSGNTIYF. The CDR3 DNA is TGTGCCAGCAGTCAATCTGGAAACACCATATATTTT.

In its sample, this clonotype was seen many times. V gene TRBV6-2 or TRBV6-3 combines with J gene TRBJ2-2, with TRBD2 matching 7 bases. V lost 6 bases and J lost 6; bases outside the gene matches: 10. CDR1 MNHEY and CDR2 SVGEGT come from the germline V gene. The CDR3 runs 15 residues. The CDR3 nucleotides are TGTGCCAGCAGCCCAGGACTAGTTACCCCCGGGGAGCTGTTTTTT. It codes for CASSPGLVTPGELFF.

This clonotype was observed many times. The gene calls are TRBV12-3 or TRBV12-4 and TRBJ2-3; D ambiguous. The germline V and J ends were trimmed by 6 bases and 0 bases, with 10 bases remaining between them. The CDR3 contains 14 residues. The CDR3 nucleotides are TGTGCCAGCAGACCGGTAGGAAGCACAGATACGCAGTATTTT. Its translation is CASRPVGSTDTQYF.

A single count supports this clonotype. A read error is likely, as this CDR3 ends without the conserved phenylalanine or tryptophan. The V and J genes are TRBV6-6 and TRBJ1-2, with 7 bases that match TRBD1. There are 13 residues in the CDR3. The germline gives CDR1 MNHNY, CDR2 SVGAGI (reference sequence). J gave up 8 bases and V 0 bases, and 3 bases lay outside the gene matches. The CDR3 coding sequence is TGTGCCAGCAGTTACTCGACAGGGAGCGGCTACACCCTC. This sequence encodes CASSYSTGSGYTL.

This sequence joins TRBV6-4 and TRBJ2-4, with D uncertain. The CDR3 is 15 residues long. The germline V gene encodes CDR1 MRHNA and CDR2 SNTAGT. V was trimmed by 5 bases and J by 0 bases, leaving 11 bases between them. The CDR3 sequence: CASSHEALAKNIQYF. CDR3 bases: TGTGCCAGCAGTCATGAGGCCCTAGCCAAAAACATTCAGTACTTC.

Only a few counts were recorded for this clonotype. The gene calls are TRBV10-3 and TRBJ1-2; D is uncertain. The CDR3 runs to 12 residues. V shed 4 bases and J shed 6 bases, with 9 bases lying between them. Per the germline V gene, CDR1 is ENHRY and CDR2 is SYGVKD. DNA for the CDR3: TGTGCCATCAGTGGGTCAATCGATGGCTACACCTTC. Amino acid sequence: CAISGSIDGYTF.

This clonotype was seen a few times. V gene TRBV12-3 or TRBV12-4 combines with J gene TRBJ1-5; D unresolved. This CDR3 is 16 amino acids long. Between the trimmed V and J ends, which lost 5 bases and 6 bases, there was a span of 20 bases. CDR3 nucleotide sequence: TGTGCCAGCAGTCCAAGCCTCGTTTTTGTAGGTCAGCCCCAGCATTTT. Protein: CASSPSLVFVGQPQHF.

This clonotype was seen repeatedly, ten times or more. The chain has TRBV6-5 and TRBJ1-2, with 9 bases identical to TRBD1. The CDR3 contains 16 residues. Germline lookup yields CDR1 MNHEY and CDR2 SVGAGI. The V gene end was trimmed by 2 bases and the J gene end by 3 bases; junction bases not matched to a gene: 7. CDR3 loop: CASSYTGTGKDYGYTF. The CDR3 nucleotides are TGTGCCAGCAGTTACACAGGGACAGGGAAGGACTATGGCTACACCTTC.

The rearrangement uses TRBV6-1 and TRBJ1-1; D not resolved. V lost 6 bases and J 0 bases, leaving 8 bases between the germline ends. Per germline, CDR1 MNHNS and CDR2 SASEGT. The CDR3 totals 13 residues. CDR3 bases: TGTGCCAGCAGATCGATTATGAACACTGAAGCTTTCTTT. This sequence encodes CASRSIMNTEAFF.

The chain has TRBV4-1 and TRBJ2-7; 7 nucleotides match TRBD1. The CDR3 spans 14 residues. Germline V gives CDR1 MGHRA, CDR2 YSYEKL. V was clipped by 1 base and J by 5 bases; unmatched bases: 5. The CDR3 is CASSQVTGDHEQYF. CDR3 nucleotide sequence: TGCGCCAGCAGCCAAGTCACAGGGGACCACGAGCAGTACTTC.

The chain carries TRBV20-1 and TRBJ1-5, with 8 nucleotides matching TRBD1. The CDR3 is 13 residues long. J lost 8 bases, V lost 6 bases, and 9 bases had no gene match. Germline CDR1 DFQATT, CDR2 SNEGSKA (reference sequence). CDR3 protein: CSAPGQGGEPQHF. DNA of the CDR3: TGCAGTGCCCCAGGACAGGGTGGCGAGCCCCAGCATTTT.

This clonotype was detected many times. The rearrangement links TRBV18 to TRBJ2-5, with D hard to call. The CDR3 is 12 residues long. The germline V gene encodes CDR1 KGHSH and CDR2 LQKENI. V lost 2 bases and J lost 5, with 6 bases in between. The CDR3 sequence is CASSPWSETQYF. The DNA of the CDR3 is TGTGCCAGCTCACCATGGTCCGAGACCCAGTACTTC.

This chain uses TRBV27 with TRBJ2-1; tentatively, D is TRBD1 (6 bases). The CDR3 is made up of 16 amino acids. From germline, CDR1 is MNHEY and CDR2 SMNVEV (reference sequence). V dropped 5 bases and J dropped 3 bases, with 17 bases sitting between them. The CDR3 here is CASSHQGNPIYNEQFF. The CDR3 nucleotides are TGTGCCAGCAGTCACCAGGGGAACCCTATCTACAATGAGCAGTTCTTC.

The genes are TRBV7-9 and TRBJ2-7; TRBD1 matches at 11 bases. Germline assignment: CDR1 SEHNR and CDR2 FQNEAQ (reference sequence). This CDR3 has 17 residues. V was pared by 2 bases and J by 0 bases, with 6 bases of the junction left unmatched. CDR3 amino acids: CASSLIPGQGVSYEQYF. CDR3 nucleotides: TGTGCCAGCAGCTTAATCCCGGGACAGGGGGTCTCCTACGAGCAGTACTTC. The whole variable domain, filled in from reference TRBV7-9 and TRBJ2-7, reads DTGVSQNPRHKITKRGQNVTFRCDPISEHNRLYWYRQTLGQGPEFLTYFQNEAQLEKSRLLSDRFSAERPKGSFSTLEIQRTEQGDSAMYLCASSLIPGQGVSYEQYFGPGTRLTVT.

This clonotype has a count of ten or more. The chain uses TRBV7-8 and TRBJ2-7; D unresolved. The CDR3 consists of 14 residues. Germline loops: CDR1 SGHVS, CDR2 FQNEAQ. V was shortened by 1 base and J by 1 base, with 8 bases between the two germline ends. The CDR3: CASSLEPRSYEQYF. CDR3 in DNA: TGTGCCAGCAGCTTAGAACCCAGGTCCTACGAGCAGTACTTC.

The sample holds many counts of this clonotype. CDR3 in amino acids: CASSPRTGELFF. Here the CDR3 DNA reads TGTGCCAGCAGCCCTCGGACCGGGGAGCTGTTTTTT. The chain links TRBV18 to TRBJ2-2; D remains unclear. The length of the CDR3 is 12 residues. The V and J ends lost 8 bases and 5 bases respectively, with 9 bases between them. Germline CDR1 KGHSH, CDR2 LQKENI. The full variable domain, in which reference TRBV18 and TRBJ2-2 provide the parts outside the CDR3, is NAGVMQNPRHLVRRRGQEARLRCSPMKGHSHVYWYRQLPEEGLKFMVYLQKENIIDESGMPKERFSAEFPKEGPSILRIQQVVRGDSAAYFCASSPRTGELFFGEGSRLTVL.

The sample holds many counts of this clonotype. This chain joins TRBV30 and TRBJ1-1, with D possibly being TRBD1 (5 bases). Germline V lookup: CDR1 GTSNPN, CDR2 SVGIG (reference sequence). The CDR3 has 16 amino acids. The ends were cut back, 4 bases at V and 1 base at J, with 19 bases in the middle. The CDR3 DNA sequence: TGTGCCTGGAAAAGGGGAAGGACAATATCGAACACTGAAGCTTTCTTT. It is translated as CAWKRGRTISNTEAFF.

Many counts were recorded for this clonotype. The chain uses TRBV27 and TRBJ1-5; the match to TRBD1 covers 8 bases. Germline V gene lookup returns CDR1 MNHEY and CDR2 SMNVEV (reference sequence). This CDR3 region has 14 residues. J lost 6 bases, V lost 2 bases, and 3 bases had no gene match. The CDR3 DNA reads TGTGCCAGCAGTTTAGACAGGGGCACTCAGCCCCAGCATTTT. It codes for CASSLDRGTQPQHF.

The sample holds many counts of this clonotype. The chain carries TRBV7-2 and TRBJ2-7; 11 bases are a match to TRBD2. This CDR3 contains 17 residues. Germline V gene data show CDR1 as SGHTA and CDR2 as FQGNSA. Unmatched junction bases numbered 7, after V lost 1 base and J lost 2 bases. In DNA form, the CDR3 reads TGTGCCAGCAGCTTAGTAGGGACTAGCGGTTACGCCTACGAGCAGTACTTC. This gives the protein CASSLVGTSGYAYEQYF.

Many counts were recorded for this clonotype. This chain joins TRBV3-1 and TRBJ2-7; 8 nucleotides match TRBD1. This CDR3 region has 14 residues. V was clipped by 5 bases and J by 2 bases; unmatched bases: 5. CDR1 is LGHDT, CDR2 YNNKEL, per germline (reference sequence). The CDR3 sequence: CASSIRDRTYEQYF. The CDR3 DNA follows: TGTGCCAGCAGCATCCGGGACAGGACCTACGAGCAGTACTTC.